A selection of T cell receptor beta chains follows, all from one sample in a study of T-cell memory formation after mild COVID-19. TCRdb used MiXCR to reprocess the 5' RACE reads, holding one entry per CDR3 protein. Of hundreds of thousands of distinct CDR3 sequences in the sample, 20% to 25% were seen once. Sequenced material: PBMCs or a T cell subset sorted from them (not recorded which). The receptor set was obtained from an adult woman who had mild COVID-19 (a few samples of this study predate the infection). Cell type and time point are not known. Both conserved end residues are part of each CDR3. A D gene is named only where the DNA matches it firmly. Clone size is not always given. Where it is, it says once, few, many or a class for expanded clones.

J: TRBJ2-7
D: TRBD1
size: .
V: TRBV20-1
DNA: TGCAGTGCTAGAGAAGGGACAGCGACGACCTACGAGCAGTACTTC
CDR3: CSAREGTATTYEQYF

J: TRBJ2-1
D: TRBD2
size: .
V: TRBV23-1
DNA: TGCGCCAGAGAGGGACTAGCGGGAGTCGGAGGTGAGCAGTTCTTC
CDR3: CAREGLAGVGGEQFF

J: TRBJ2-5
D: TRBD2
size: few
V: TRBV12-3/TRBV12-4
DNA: TGTGCCAGCAGTTTAACGGCCCTACTAGCGGGGGGCCCCCAAGAGACCCAGTACTTC
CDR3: CASSLTALLAGGPQETQYF

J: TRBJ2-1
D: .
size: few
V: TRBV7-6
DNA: TGTGCCAGCTCGGACAGTAACAATGAGCAGTTCTTC
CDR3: CASSDSNNEQFF

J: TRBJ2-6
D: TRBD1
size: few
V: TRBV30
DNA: TGTGCCTGGAGCAAAGGGGGACAGGGGGCGTCTGGGGCCAACGTCCTGACTTTC
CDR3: CAWSKGGQGASGANVLTF

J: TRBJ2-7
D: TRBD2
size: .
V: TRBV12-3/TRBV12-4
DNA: TGTGCCAGCAGTATTAGCGGGGCAACCTACGAGCAGTACTTC
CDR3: CASSISGATYEQYF

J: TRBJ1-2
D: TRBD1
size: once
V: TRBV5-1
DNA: TGCGCCAGCAGCTTGCGCCAGGACAGGGCGAGGAGCTACACCTTC
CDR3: CASSLRQDRARSYTF

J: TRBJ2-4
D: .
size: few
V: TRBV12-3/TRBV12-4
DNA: TGTGCCAGCAGCTCCTCGACTATAGCCAAAAACATTCAGTACTTC
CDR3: CASSSSTIAKNIQYF

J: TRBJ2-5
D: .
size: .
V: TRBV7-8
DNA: TGTGCCAGCAGCTCGGGAAGGCGGATCCAAGAGACCCAGTACTTC
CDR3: CASSSGRRIQETQYF

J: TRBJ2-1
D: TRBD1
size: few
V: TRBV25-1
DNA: TGTGCCAGCAGTCCAGGGACAGGGGGCCATGAGCAGTTCTTC
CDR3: CASSPGTGGHEQFF

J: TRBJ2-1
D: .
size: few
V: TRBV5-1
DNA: TGCGCCAGCAGCTTGCAACCTGGCAATGAGCAGTTCTTC
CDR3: CASSLQPGNEQFF

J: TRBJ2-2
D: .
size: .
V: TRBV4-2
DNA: TGTGCCAGCAGCCAAGATTCAACGGTGTCCGGGGAGCTGTTTTTT
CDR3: CASSQDSTVSGELFF

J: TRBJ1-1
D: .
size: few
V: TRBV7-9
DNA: TGTGCCAGCACCCTAGGGGGGGCGAACACTGAAGCTTTCTTT
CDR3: CASTLGGANTEAFF

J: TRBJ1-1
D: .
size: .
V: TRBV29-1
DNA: TGCAAAGGGCGGACTGAAGCTTTCTTT
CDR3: CKGRTEAFF

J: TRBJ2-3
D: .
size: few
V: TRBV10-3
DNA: TGTGCCATCAGTGAGTCGAAGGCAGCAGATACGCAGTATTTT
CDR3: CAISESKAADTQYF

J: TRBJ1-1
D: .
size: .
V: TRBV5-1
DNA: TGCGCCAGCAGCTCTGGGGCCGGGTTGAACACTGAAGCTTTCTTT
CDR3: CASSSGAGLNTEAFF

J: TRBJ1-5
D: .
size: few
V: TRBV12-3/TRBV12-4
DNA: TGTGCCAGCAGTTCGTCGGGCGGCCGGGCCTATAGCAATCAGCCCCAGCATTTT
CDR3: CASSSSGGRAYSNQPQHF

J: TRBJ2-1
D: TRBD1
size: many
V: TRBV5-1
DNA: TGCGCCAGCAGCTTAGGGGGCCGCCTCCATGAGCAGTTCTTC
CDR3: CASSLGGRLHEQFF

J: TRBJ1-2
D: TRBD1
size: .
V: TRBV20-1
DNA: TGCAGTGCGGAACACAAAGAGGGGGCTGGGTATGGCTACACCTTC
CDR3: CSAEHKEGAGYGYTF

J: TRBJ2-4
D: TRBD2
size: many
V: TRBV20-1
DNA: TGCAGTGCTAGGGCCCACACGGGACTAGCGAGTAACATTCAGTACTTC
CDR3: CSARAHTGLASNIQYF

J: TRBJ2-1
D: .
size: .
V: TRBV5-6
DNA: TGTGCCAGCAGCTCCCCCCCGGACGGAATCAATGAGCAGTTCTTC
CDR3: CASSSPPDGINEQFF

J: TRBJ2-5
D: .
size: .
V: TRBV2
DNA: TGTGCCAGCAGTGAAGCGCTTGGGTCCCCAGAGACCCAGTACTTC
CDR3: CASSEALGSPETQYF

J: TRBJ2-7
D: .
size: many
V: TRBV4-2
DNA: TGTGCCAGCAGCCAAGCGGGGGTGGCCTACGAGCAGTACTTC
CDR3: CASSQAGVAYEQYF

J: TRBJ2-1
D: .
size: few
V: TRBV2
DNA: TGTGCCAGCAGTGAAGGCCTAGTTGGTGAGCAGTTCTTC
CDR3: CASSEGLVGEQFF

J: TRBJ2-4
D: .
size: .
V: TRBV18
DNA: TGTGCCAGCTCACCAAGGGCCCCGCCGGAAAACATTCAGTACTTC
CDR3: CASSPRAPPENIQYF

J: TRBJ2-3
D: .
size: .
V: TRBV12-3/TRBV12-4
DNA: TGTGCCAGCAGTTCCCTTAATCCAGGGCCCTCAGATACGCAGTATTTT
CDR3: CASSSLNPGPSDTQYF

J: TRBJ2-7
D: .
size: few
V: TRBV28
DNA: TGTGCCAGCAGTTTGACCCACGAGCAGTACTTC
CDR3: CASSLTHEQYF

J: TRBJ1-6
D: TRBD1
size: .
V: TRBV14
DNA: TGTGCCAGCAGCACGGGCAGGGGGATTTATAATTCACCCCTCCACTTT
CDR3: CASSTGRGIYNSPLHF

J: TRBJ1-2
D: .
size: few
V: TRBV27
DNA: TGTGCCAGCAGTCCGACGGGACGGCTCAACTATGGCTACACCTTC
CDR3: CASSPTGRLNYGYTF

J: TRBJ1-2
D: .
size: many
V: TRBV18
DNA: TGTGCCAGCTCACCACCCGGGTATGGCTACACCTTC
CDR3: CASSPPGYGYTF

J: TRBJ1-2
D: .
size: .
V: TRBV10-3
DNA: TGTGCCATCAGTGAGTCAGGGACGTCTACCTGGGGCTACACCTTC
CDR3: CAISESGTSTWGYTF

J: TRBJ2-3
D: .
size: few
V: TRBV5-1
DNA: TGCGCCAGCAGCTTGGACGGCGGTTCCGCAGATACGCAGTATTTT
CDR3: CASSLDGGSADTQYF

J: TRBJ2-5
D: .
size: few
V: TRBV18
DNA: TGTGCCAGCTCGCAAATCGAGGTGGAGACCCAGTACTTC
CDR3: CASSQIEVETQYF

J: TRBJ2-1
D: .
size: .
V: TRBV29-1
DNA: TGCAGCCCCCTCCGCCAGGACAATGAGCAGTTCTTC
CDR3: CSPLRQDNEQFF

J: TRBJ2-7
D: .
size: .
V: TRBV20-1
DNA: TGCAGTGCGAGACCGTCCGGCATGCAGTTCGAGCAGTACTTC
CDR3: CSARPSGMQFEQYF

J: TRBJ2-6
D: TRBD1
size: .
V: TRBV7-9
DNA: TGTGCCAACCCCCCGGGACAGTCCAACGTCCTGACTTTC
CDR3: CANPPGQSNVLTF

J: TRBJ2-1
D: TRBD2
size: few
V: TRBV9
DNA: TGTGCCAGCAGCGCTAGCGGGACAGACTACAATGAGCAGTTCTTC
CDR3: CASSASGTDYNEQFF

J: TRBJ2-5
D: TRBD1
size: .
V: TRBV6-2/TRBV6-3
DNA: TGTGCCAGCAGTTACCCTCGGGACAGGGCAACCCAAGAGACCCAGTACTTC
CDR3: CASSYPRDRATQETQYF

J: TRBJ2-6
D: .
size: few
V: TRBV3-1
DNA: TGTGCCAGCAGCCAAGGGGACCTCTCAAGCTCTGGGGCCAACGTCCTGACTTTC
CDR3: CASSQGDLSSSGANVLTF

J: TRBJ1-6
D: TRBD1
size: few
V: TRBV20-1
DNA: TGCAGTGCTAGAGATCGGAGAGGGACAGATAATTCACCCCTCCACTTT
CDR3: CSARDRRGTDNSPLHF